This TCR beta chain was documented in a study of PD-L1 blockade in urothelial cancer. Study as a whole: Analyses were performed on blood at 3 weeks after treatment start (the second dose) and at 6 weeks.

This clone has only one observation. The CDR3 consists of 14 residues. Germline CDR1 SGHNT, CDR2 YYREEE (reference sequence). V was pared by 4 bases and J by 5 bases, with 8 bases of the junction left unmatched. Time point denoted: pretreatment peripheral blood. The method was immunoSEQ multiplex PCR; TCRdb's version includes in-frame clones alone and lacks a portion of them. The profile shows fewer than 60,000 clones, about 86% of them singletons. The material was PBMCs, obtained around atezolizumab (anti-PD-L1) treatment. The TCR comes from an older man with urothelial cancer. The rearrangement uses TRBV5-4 and TRBJ2-7; 8 positions match TRBD1. As DNA, the CDR3 is TGTGCCAGCAGCCTACCAGGGGGCGGCGACGAGCAGTACTTC. This translates into CASSLPGGGDEQYF.